This T cell receptor (beta chain) was observed in a study of blood T cell repertoires in COVID-19. The V gene end was trimmed by 4 bases and the J gene end by 2 bases; junction bases not matched to a gene: 4. The germline V gene encodes CDR1 MGHRA and CDR2 YSYEKL. The CDR3 extends over 15 amino acids. Sequenced by immunoSEQ multiplex PCR; TCRdb stores in-frame clones only, minus some. This sample carries fewer than 300,000 clones, 91% of them seen once, and the ten largest clones take roughly 2.7%. One Seattle source followed patients from active infection through their disease course. The TCR originated in a person under 35 with COVID-19, enrolled during active disease. Sequencing input: peripheral blood. J is TRBJ2-3 and V is TRBV4-1; 9 bases match TRBD1. The CDR3, as DNA: TGCGCCAGCAGCCGGACAGGGGCACACACAGATACGCAGTATTTT. Protein product: CASSRTGAHTDTQYF.